The 7 T cell receptor beta chains presented below share a single source sample, sequenced in a study of T cell responses to AZD1222 COVID-19 vaccine. Here immunoSEQ multiplex PCR was the method, and the copy in TCRdb shows in-frame clones only, minus some. This sample carries 90,000 to 150,000 clones, more than 75% of them seen once, and the ten largest clones take approximately 9.2%. Specimen: peripheral blood, collected on day 0 of AZD1222 vaccination. The receptors come from an adult in good health.

The genes are TRBV7-8 and TRBJ2-5; D may be TRBD2 (5 bases). Trimming shortened V by 4 bases and J by 5 bases, and 17 bases separated the two germline ends. Germline V lookup: CDR1 SGHVS, CDR2 FQNEAQ. The CDR3 has 15 residues. The CDR3 nucleotides are TGTGCCAGCAGCTCTAACGTCGGGGAGCTCGAGACCCAGTACTTC. Amino acids: CASSSNVGELETQYF.

J is TRBJ2-6 and V is TRBV30, with unresolved D. The V gene lost 3 bases and the J gene lost 1 base, with 4 bases spanning the gap. Germline assignment: CDR1 GTSNPN and CDR2 SVGIG (reference sequence). This CDR3 is built from 13 residues. In DNA form, the CDR3 reads TGTGCCTGGAGCACGTCTGGGGCCAACGTCCTGACTTTC. Its protein product is CAWSTSGANVLTF.

The rearrangement links TRBV4-2 to TRBJ2-3; D might be TRBD2 (5 bases). Per germline, CDR1 LGHNA and CDR2 YNFKEQ. The CDR3 is made up of 16 amino acids. V lost 1 base and J lost 5, with 16 bases in between. CDR3 sequence: CASSQVIGVTGDTQYF. The CDR3 region has the DNA TGTGCCAGCAGCCAAGTTATCGGGGTCACGGGAGATACGCAGTATTTT.

The CDR3 is CASGVLPSYNEQFF. For the CDR3, the DNA is TGCGCCAGTGGAGTCCTGCCCTCCTACAATGAGCAGTTCTTC. This chain joins TRBV5-1 and TRBJ2-1; no definite D call. The length of the CDR3 is 14 residues. The V end was cut by 8 bases, the J end by 0 bases, with 12 bases between. Germline V lookup: CDR1 SGHRS, CDR2 YFSETQ.

V and J are TRBV5-1 and TRBJ1-5, with TRBD1 matching over 7 bases. The CDR3 has 17 residues. Per the germline V gene, CDR1 is SGHRS and CDR2 is YFSETQ. J lost 4 bases, V lost 0 bases, and 10 bases had no gene match. The CDR3 DNA sequence: TGCGCCAGCAGCTTGGTCCCAGGGGGGGGAGGAAATCAGCCCCAGCATTTT. This translates into CASSLVPGGGGNQPQHF. The variable domain in full, completed from reference TRBV5-1 and TRBJ1-5, reads KAGVTQTPRYLIKTRGQQVTLSCSPISGHRSVSWYQQTPGQGLQFLFEYFSETQRNKGNFPGRFSGRQFSNSRSEMNVSTLELGDSALYLCASSLVPGGGGNQPQHFGDGTRLSIL.

The rearrangement joins TRBV4-2 to TRBJ1-5, with unresolved D. V dropped 1 base and J dropped 0 bases, with 7 bases sitting between them. This CDR3 has 15 residues. Germline V gives CDR1 LGHNA, CDR2 YNFKEQ. The CDR3 DNA reads as TGTGCCAGCAGCCAAGCCCGGACTAGCAATCAGCCCCAGCATTTT. This gives the protein CASSQARTSNQPQHF.

The CDR3 spells CASSPWTLSYNEQFF. CDR3 bases: TGTGCCAGTAGTCCCTGGACTCTCTCCTACAATGAGCAGTTCTTC. This rearrangement joins TRBV19 to TRBJ2-1; D perhaps matches TRBD2 (5 bases). Trimming shortened V by 5 bases and J by 0 bases, and 11 bases separated the two germline ends. CDR3 length equals 15 residues. The germline V gene encodes CDR1 LNHDA and CDR2 SQIVND (reference sequence). The full variable domain, in which reference TRBV19 and TRBJ2-1 provide the parts outside the CDR3, is DGGITQSPKYLFRKEGQNVTLSCEQNLNHDAMYWYRQDPGQGLRLIYYSQIVNDFQKGDIAEGYSVSREKKESFPLTVTSAQKNPTAFYLCASSPWTLSYNEQFFGPGTRLTVL.